This T cell receptor (beta chain) was captured by sequencing in a study of blood T cell repertoires in COVID-19. The wider study: Collection of acute and convalescent COVID-19 samples took place in the United States, Italy and Spain. Nucleic acid was either cDNA or gDNA, and it came from T cells, B-cell-depleted T cells, or PBMCs.

Trimming took 5 bases from V and 4 from J, leaving 6 bases between them. The length of the CDR3 is 12 residues. In germline, CDR1 is SGHAT, CDR2 FQNNGV. Authors' analysis steps: Amplifying reference gene primers gave estimates of nucleated cell counts. This table comes from immunoSEQ multiplex PCR, and its TCRdb copy is limited to in-frame clones, with some not included. For V, J and clone size, that table is used; D and trimming come from the DNA. In the table there are some 200,000 clones, around four fifths of which are singletons. The sequenced sample consisted of peripheral blood. The genes are TRBV11-2 and TRBJ1-3; no clear D. This clonotype originated in a woman aged 50 to 65 with active or convalescent COVID-19. The CDR3 spells CASSPLGNTIYF. CDR3 in DNA: TGTGCCAGCAGCCCCTTGGGAAACACCATATATTTT. Using reference TRBV11-2 and TRBJ1-3 for the parts outside the CDR3, the full variable domain is EAGVAQSPRYKIIEKRQSVAFWCNPISGHATLYWYQQILGQGPKLLIQFQNNGVVDDSQLPKDRFSAERLKGVDSTLKIQPAKLEDSAVYLCASSPLGNTIYFGEGSWLTVV.